This T cell receptor (beta chain) is drawn from a study of OX40 agonist ivuxolimab in advanced cancers. The CDR3 contains 16 residues. Trimming stripped 0 bases from V and 0 bases from J, with 11 bases between. The germline CDR1 and CDR2 sequences are MNHEY and SVGAGI. Using immunoSEQ multiplex PCR, the repertoire was profiled, and TCRdb retains in-frame clones only, with some absent. The profile covers about 42,000 clones, with 82% appearing a single time and roughly 24% taken by the ten largest. This TCR was sampled from an adult with an advanced solid tumor such as melanoma, head and neck, liver or kidney cancer. This chain connects TRBV6-5 to TRBJ1-1; D not resolved. Sequences were derived from CD4+ or CD8+ T cells sorted from blood, sampled in a trial of the OX40 agonist ivuxolimab. This CDR3 is CASSYSMEPLNTEAFF. DNA for the CDR3: TGTGCCAGCAGTTACTCGATGGAACCCTTGAACACTGAAGCTTTCTTT.